The 5 T cell receptor beta chains in this list originate from one sample, sequenced in a study of T-cell memory formation after mild COVID-19. TCRdb reprocessed the 5' RACE reads with MiXCR, giving one entry per CDR3 protein. In the table there are 150,000 to 200,000 distinct CDR3 sequences, roughly 17% of which are singletons. The sequenced sample was PBMCs or a T cell subset sorted from them (not recorded which). The origin of the receptors is an adult woman who had mild COVID-19 (a few samples of this study predate the infection). Cell type and time point are not known.

The V gene is TRBV9, the J gene TRBJ2-1; D perhaps matches TRBD2 (5 bases). V was cut by 0 bases and J by 3 bases, with 10 bases left in between. The CDR3 contains 15 residues. Germline-derived CDR1 and CDR2 are SGDLS and YYNGEE. CDR3 sequence reads: CASSVGSGNYNEQFF. For the CDR3, the DNA is TGTGCCAGCAGCGTAGGGAGCGGAAACTACAATGAGCAGTTCTTC.

This clonotype was seen only a few times. V is TRBV2 and J is TRBJ2-1, with 13 nucleotides matching TRBD2. V lost 6 bases and J lost 3; bases outside the gene matches: 5. Looked up from germline, CDR1 is SNHLY and CDR2 is FYNNEI. The CDR3 loop spans 16 amino acids. CDR3 DNA: TGTGCCAGCAGGGGACTAGCGGGGTTGAACTACAATGAGCAGTTCTTC. It encodes CASRGLAGLNYNEQFF.

Only a few counts were recorded for this clonotype. The chain carries TRBV29-1 and TRBJ2-5; perhaps TRBD1 as D (5 bases). Deletions cut 6 bases from V and 4 bases from J, with 15 bases between. The CDR3 extends over 13 amino acids. CDR1 SQVTM and CDR2 ANQGSEA come from the germline V gene. The CDR3 nucleotides read TGCAGCGTCCGCAATGGGCAGGGAGAGACCCAGTACTTC. Encoded protein: CSVRNGQGETQYF.

This chain uses TRBV30 with TRBJ2-2, with 7 bases matching TRBD2. This CDR3 contains 16 residues. Unmatched junction bases numbered 6, after V lost 2 bases and J lost 0 bases. Germline CDR1 and CDR2: GTSNPN and SVGIG (reference sequence). The CDR3 spells CAWSRRAGSNTGELFF. The DNA of the CDR3 is TGTGCCTGGAGTAGACGAGCGGGATCGAACACCGGGGAGCTGTTTTTT.

This clonotype was seen a single time. The chain links TRBV20-1 to TRBJ1-5; D is uncertain. Germline V gene sequence: CDR1 DFQATT, CDR2 SNEGSKA (reference sequence). V lost 1 base, J lost 0 bases, and 10 bases lay in between. The CDR3 loop spans 15 amino acids. CDR3 protein: CSARGGEYSNQPQHF. The CDR3 nucleotides are TGCAGTGCTAGAGGTGGCGAGTATAGCAATCAGCCCCAGCATTTT.